Listed here are 10 T cell receptor beta chains from one sample, sequenced in a study of cytomegalovirus exposure and HLA in healthy donors. The PCR ran on 60 Vbeta and 13 Jbeta primers. The repertoire was sequenced with immunoSEQ multiplex PCR; TCRdb's copy has only in-frame clones and lacks some. The sample includes fewer than 85,000 clones. Sequencing used PBMCs. Receptor source: a woman in her forties in good health and CMV-seropositive.

Details on this clone: Other DNA sequences in this sample translate to the same CDR3. CDR3 nucleotide sequence: TGTGCCAGCAGTGACTCGACAGGGGGCGCAGATACGCAGTATTTT. Its translation: CASSDSTGGADTQYF. This sequence joins TRBV6-4 and TRBJ2-3; TRBD1 matches at 10 bases. CDR1 MRHNA and CDR2 SNTAGT come from the germline V gene. Unmatched junction bases numbered 1, after V lost 0 bases and J lost 4 bases. CDR3 length equals 15 residues.

The V gene is TRBV7-2, the J gene TRBJ1-5; 7 bases match TRBD1. This CDR3 is 16 amino acids long. Unmatched junction bases numbered 9, after V lost 3 bases and J lost 4 bases. Germline V gene data show CDR1 as SGHTA and CDR2 as FQGNSA. CDR3 region: CASSFPQGGANQPQHF. CDR3 nucleotides: TGTGCCAGCAGCTTCCCCCAGGGGGGCGCAAATCAGCCCCAGCATTTT.

The rearrangement joins TRBV29-1 to TRBJ2-1; 9 bases fit TRBD2. The CDR3 covers 15 residues. The V gene end was trimmed by 4 bases and the J gene end by 8 bases; junction bases not matched to a gene: 12. Germline loops: CDR1 SQVTM, CDR2 ANQGSEA. For the CDR3, the DNA is TGCAGCGTTGCCCGGACTAGCGTAGGTGTTGATGAGCAGTTCTTC. It translates to CSVARTSVGVDEQFF.

CDR3 sequence (DNA): TGTGCCAGCTCACCACCGAGCGGGGGATACTCCTACGAGCAGTACTTC. Translating gives CASSPPSGGYSYEQYF. The chain couples TRBV18 to TRBJ2-7, with TRBD2 identical over 8 bases. This CDR3 has 16 residues. Unmatched junction bases numbered 4, after V lost 0 bases and J lost 0 bases. Germline-derived CDR1 and CDR2 are KGHSH and LQKENI.

This chain joins TRBV28 and TRBJ1-2, with no clear D. This CDR3 spans 16 amino acids. V lost 2 bases and J 2 bases, leaving 15 bases between the germline ends. The V gene's germline CDR1 is MDHEN and CDR2 SYDVKM. CDR3 nucleotide sequence: TGTGCCAGCAGTTTACAAGGTCCCCAGGTAAACTATGGCTACACCTTC. Amino acids: CASSLQGPQVNYGYTF.

The chain links TRBV27 to TRBJ1-4; 11 bases are shared with TRBD1. Germline-derived CDR1 and CDR2 are MNHEY and SMNVEV (reference sequence). V dropped 6 bases and J dropped 8; count of bases not matched to a gene: 14. This CDR3 is 17 amino acids long. DNA for the CDR3: TGTGCCAGCAGCCGGACAGGGGGCGAGAGTTTCCGGGAAAAACTGTTTTTT. Protein product: CASSRTGGESFREKLFF.

This sequence joins TRBV18 and TRBJ1-2, with D hard to call. The CDR3 runs to 15 residues. Trimming left V 4 bases short and J 1 base short, with 13 bases between. Germline CDR1 reads KGHSH; CDR2 reads LQKENI. The CDR3 DNA reads as TGTGCCAGCTCACTCCGGACTGGAAATAACTATGGCTACACCTTC. It codes for CASSLRTGNNYGYTF.

The chain links TRBV15 to TRBJ2-2, with D possibly TRBD1 on 5 matching bases. V lost 2 bases and J lost 2, with 6 bases in between. Per germline, CDR1 LNHNV and CDR2 YYDKDF (reference sequence). CDR3 length equals 14 residues. The CDR3 sequence: CATSRQGNTGELFF. The CDR3 DNA sequence: TGTGCCACCAGCAGACAGGGTAACACCGGGGAGCTGTTTTTT.

The rearrangement joins TRBV5-4 to TRBJ2-5; TRBD2 agrees at 8 bases. Trimming at V came to 4 bases and at J to 4 bases, leaving 9 bases not matched to a gene. The germline V gene has CDR1 SGHNT and CDR2 YYREEE (reference sequence). The CDR3 has 15 amino acids. In nucleotides, the CDR3 is TGTGCCAGCAGCATAGCGGGACGCGGGGTAGAGACCCAGTACTTC. This translates into CASSIAGRGVETQYF.

This sequence joins TRBV28 and TRBJ2-7; 12 positions match TRBD1. This CDR3 has 14 amino acids. J lost 7 bases, V lost 6 bases, and 7 bases had no gene match. Looked up from germline, CDR1 is MDHEN and CDR2 is SYDVKM. The CDR3 DNA reads as TGTGCCAGCAGAACGGGACAGGGGGCATTAGAGCAGTACTTC. Translation gives CASRTGQGALEQYF.